What follows are 28 T cell receptor beta chains derived from one specimen sequenced in a study of neoadjuvant anti-PD-1 for oral cavity cancer. Libraries were prepared by immunoSEQ multiplex PCR; TCRdb keeps only in-frame clonotypes and omits some of them. The data show roughly 7,000 clones, 60% seen once. Sample: tumor tissue, taken before nivolumab (anti-PD-1) treatment. Receptor source: a person between 35 and 79 years old with oral cavity squamous cell carcinoma.

A word on this clone: Other DNA variants within this sample encode the same CDR3. The chain couples TRBV19 to TRBJ1-1; TRBD1 aligns across 8 bases. The CDR3 spans 14 residues. The V gene end was trimmed by 3 bases and the J gene end by 4 bases; junction bases not matched to a gene: 4. Germline loops: CDR1 LNHDA, CDR2 SQIVND (reference sequence). CDR3 nucleotide sequence: TGTGCCAGTAGTATTGGGACAGGAGGCACTGAAGCTTTCTTT. This translates into CASSIGTGGTEAFF. Using reference TRBV19 and TRBJ1-1 for the parts outside the CDR3, the full variable domain is DGGITQSPKYLFRKEGQNVTLSCEQNLNHDAMYWYRQDPGQGLRLIYYSQIVNDFQKGDIAEGYSVSREKKESFPLTVTSAQKNPTAFYLCASSIGTGGTEAFFGQGTRLTVV.

The V call is TRBV5-4, the J call TRBJ2-3, with a possible D match to TRBD2 (5 bases). This CDR3 has 14 amino acids. Germline V gene lookup returns CDR1 SGHNT and CDR2 YYREEE (reference sequence). The V and J ends lost 0 bases and 6 bases respectively, with 11 bases between them. DNA of the CDR3: TGTGCCAGCAGCTTGGGAGGGATTGTGGATACGCAGTATTTT. This sequence encodes CASSLGGIVDTQYF.

V is TRBV5-1 and J is TRBJ1-6; D remains ambiguous. This CDR3 is built from 14 residues. Deletions cut 1 base from V and 7 bases from J, with 9 bases between. Germline V CDR1 and CDR2: SGHRS, YFSETQ. The CDR3 is CASSLNRFNSPLHF. The CDR3 DNA reads as TGCGCCAGCAGCTTGAATCGTTTCAATTCACCCCTCCACTTT.

The chain recombines TRBV15 with TRBJ2-1; the D is unclear. The CDR3 spans 13 residues. From germline, CDR1 is LNHNV and CDR2 YYDKDF (reference sequence). V lost 0 bases and J lost 8, with 8 bases in between. In DNA, the CDR3 is TGTGCCACCAGCAGAGACCGTGGCGATGAGCAGTTCTTC. Translated, it gives CATSRDRGDEQFF.

The chain uses TRBV6-1 and TRBJ2-3, with a weak D call TRBD1 (6 bases). Germline lookup yields CDR1 MNHNS and CDR2 SASEGT. The V end was cut by 4 bases, the J end by 3 bases, with 20 bases between. The CDR3 has 17 residues. The CDR3 bases are TGTGCCAGCAGTGTCCTTTCCGGGACCAGGGGAACAGATACGCAGTATTTT. Protein sequence: CASSVLSGTRGTDTQYF.

The rearrangement uses TRBV5-6 and TRBJ2-1; D is unclear. The CDR3 consists of 13 residues. Germline loops: CDR1 SGHDT, CDR2 YYEEEE. The V end lost 1 base, the J end lost 8 bases, and 10 bases lay between the germline ends. CDR3 sequence reads: CASSLPVQDEQFF. The DNA of the CDR3 is TGTGCCAGCAGCTTGCCAGTTCAGGATGAGCAGTTCTTC.

The genes are TRBV6-1 and TRBJ1-1; D is unresolved. Trimming removed 6 bases from V and 1 base from J, with 12 bases in between. This CDR3 has 14 residues. Germline V lookup: CDR1 MNHNS, CDR2 SASEGT. The CDR3 region has the DNA TGTGCCAGCAGACCCGGACCACAGAACACTGAAGCTTTCTTT. Amino acid sequence: CASRPGPQNTEAFF.

This clone was seen once. The gene calls are TRBV5-6 and TRBJ1-4; D remains unclear. The CDR3 is 14 amino acids. V lost 4 bases and J lost 8, with 15 bases in between. Germline lookup yields CDR1 SGHDT and CDR2 YYEEEE. CDR3 residues: CASSGIGVGEKLFF. CDR3 in DNA: TGTGCCAGCAGCGGGATCGGGGTTGGAGAAAAACTGTTTTTT.

This sequence joins TRBV19 and TRBJ1-1, with D perhaps matching TRBD1 (6 bases). The length of the CDR3 is 17 residues. V shed 0 bases and J shed 6 bases, with 20 bases lying between them. In germline, CDR1 is LNHDA, CDR2 SQIVND (reference sequence). CDR3 in amino acids: CASSIDRLGSSGAEAFF. In DNA, the CDR3 is TGTGCCAGTAGTATAGATCGATTGGGATCATCAGGGGCTGAAGCTTTCTTT. Complete variable domain (other parts from reference TRBV19 and TRBJ1-1): DGGITQSPKYLFRKEGQNVTLSCEQNLNHDAMYWYRQDPGQGLRLIYYSQIVNDFQKGDIAEGYSVSREKKESFPLTVTSAQKNPTAFYLCASSIDRLGSSGAEAFFGQGTRLTVV.

This chain joins TRBV6-5 and TRBJ2-2, with TRBD1 as a possible D gene (6 bases). Germline loops: CDR1 MNHEY, CDR2 SVGAGI. The V gene lost 0 bases and the J gene lost 1 base, with 6 bases spanning the gap. CDR3 size: 15 residues. The CDR3 is CASSYSGQNTGELFF. CDR3 DNA sequence: TGTGCCAGCAGTTACTCGGGACAGAACACCGGGGAGCTGTTTTTT.

The rearrangement joins TRBV2 to TRBJ2-1; TRBD2 aligns across 8 bases. The V gene's germline CDR1 is SNHLY and CDR2 FYNNEI. J gave up 2 bases and V 6 bases, and 9 bases lay outside the gene matches. The CDR3 is made up of 16 amino acids. The CDR3 region is CASSFGASGPYNEQFF. The CDR3 DNA sequence: TGTGCCAGCAGCTTCGGAGCTAGCGGGCCCTACAATGAGCAGTTCTTC.

The chain recombines TRBV30 with TRBJ2-3, with 13 bases that match TRBD2. Germline trimming cut 6 bases from V and 7 bases from J; bases unmatched to any gene: 7. The germline CDR1 and CDR2 sequences are GTSNPN and SVGIG (reference sequence). The CDR3 extends over 14 amino acids. The CDR3 loop is CACRTSGRTNTQYF. The DNA for the CDR3 is TGTGCCTGTCGGACTAGCGGGAGAACAAATACGCAGTATTTT.

Sample share makes this clone medium-sized. The V gene is TRBV20-1, the J gene TRBJ2-4; D is uncertain. With 8 bases removed from V and 3 bases from J, the gap between germline ends came to 8 bases. The CDR3 sequence is 11 residues long. The germline gives CDR1 DFQATT, CDR2 SNEGSKA (reference sequence). CDR3 amino acids: CSCEVKNIQYF. DNA for the CDR3: TGCAGTTGTGAGGTCAAAAACATTCAGTACTTC.

V usage is TRBV10-3 and J usage is TRBJ1-5; D is uncertain. Trimming removed 6 bases from V and 3 bases from J, with 12 bases in between. CDR3 length: 14 residues. Germline-derived CDR1 and CDR2 are ENHRY and SYGVKD. Written as DNA, the CDR3 is TGTGCCATCAGGAGAGGTGGTGACAATCAGCCCCAGCATTTT. Protein sequence: CAIRRGGDNQPQHF.

The chain recombines TRBV27 with TRBJ1-2; 10 nucleotides align to TRBD1. V lost 4 bases and J lost 2; bases outside the gene matches: 4. Germline CDR1 reads MNHEY; CDR2 reads SMNVEV (reference sequence). The CDR3 runs 15 residues. The CDR3 DNA is TGTGCCAGCAGTTCCCCGGGACAGGGGAACTATGGCTACACCTTC. It encodes CASSSPGQGNYGYTF.

The V and J genes are TRBV11-2 and TRBJ2-7, with D possibly TRBD1 on 6 matching bases. The CDR3 runs to 12 residues. Germline CDR1 reads SGHAT; CDR2 reads FQNNGV. The V end was cut by 4 bases, the J end by 6 bases, with 10 bases between. CDR3 nucleotides: TGTGCCAGCAGCTCCGGACAGCGCGAGCAGTACTTC. Its protein product is CASSSGQREQYF.

By its share, this clone is large. This chain joins TRBV14 and TRBJ1-2; D gene uncertain. Trimming took off 1 base at V and 7 bases at J, with 10 bases between the two ends. Germline CDR1 and CDR2: SGHDN and FVKESK. This CDR3 comprises 13 residues. The CDR3, as DNA: TGTGCCAGCAGCCAAGCTGGGGTTAGTGGCTACACCTTC. Translation: CASSQAGVSGYTF.

The gene calls are TRBV7-8 and TRBJ2-3; D not certain. Trimming took 1 base from V and 4 from J, leaving 6 bases between them. The CDR3 runs to 13 residues. CDR1 SGHVS and CDR2 FQNEAQ come from the germline V gene. The CDR3 loop reads CASSLDYADTQYF. CDR3 DNA: TGTGCCAGCAGCTTAGACTACGCAGATACGCAGTATTTT.

The chain employs TRBV6-5 and TRBJ2-5; 7 bases agree with TRBD2. This CDR3 has 15 amino acids. From germline, CDR1 is MNHEY and CDR2 SVGAGI. V trimming: 6 bases; J trimming: 2 bases; junction bases outside the gene matches: 9. This CDR3 reads CASRRDGRSQETQYF. The CDR3 coding sequence is TGTGCCAGCAGACGTGACGGGAGGTCTCAAGAGACCCAGTACTTC.

This chain uses TRBV7-3 with TRBJ1-1; D unclear. Germline V CDR1 and CDR2: SGHTA, FQGTGA. V dropped 5 bases and J dropped 1 base, with 14 bases sitting between them. The CDR3 is 15 residues long. CDR3 nucleotide sequence: TGTGCCAGCAGCCTGACCGTCTCGAGGAACACTGAAGCTTTCTTT. Translating it yields CASSLTVSRNTEAFF.

CDR3 nucleotides: TGTGCCAGCAGCGGCAGGACAGGGGGCATCAGTGGAAACACCATATATTTT. This encodes CASSGRTGGISGNTIYF. The chain carries TRBV7-9 and TRBJ1-3; 11 nucleotides match TRBD1. Unmatched junction bases numbered 9, after V lost 5 bases and J lost 3 bases. CDR3 length: 17 residues. CDR1 and CDR2 from the germline V gene are SEHNR and FQNEAQ (reference sequence).

This clone was counted between two and nine times. At one boundary the junction diverges from the germline segment, which might be a read error. The rearrangement uses TRBV28 and TRBJ2-7; 12 bases fit TRBD2. Germline V gives CDR1 MDHEN, CDR2 SYDVKM. CDR3 length: 13 residues. CDR3 amino acids: CASRSLSSGRALF. The CDR3 DNA is TGTGCCAGCAGAAGCCTTTCTAGCGGGAGGGCTTTATTC.

V is TRBV11-2 and J is TRBJ1-1; no firm D call. V gave up 3 bases and J gave up 0 bases, with 11 bases separating them. This CDR3 region has 15 residues. Germline CDR1 and CDR2: SGHAT and FQNNGV. CDR3 nucleotides: TGTGCCAGCAGCTTGGAGCCTTTACTGAACACTGAAGCTTTCTTT. As protein: CASSLEPLLNTEAFF.

This clone was seen a few times. The chain carries TRBV2 and TRBJ2-1, with 14 bases lining up with TRBD2. The J segment lost 1 base and the V segment lost 6 bases, leaving 11 bases of the junction unmatched. Per the germline V gene, CDR1 is SNHLY and CDR2 is FYNNEI. The CDR3 consists of 19 residues. The chain's CDR3 is CASRGTSGSSLPSYNEQFF. CDR3 bases: TGTGCCAGCAGGGGGACTAGCGGGAGTTCATTACCGTCCTACAATGAGCAGTTCTTC.

The rearrangement uses TRBV5-1 and TRBJ2-4, with 10 bases lining up with TRBD2. Germline V gene lookup returns CDR1 SGHRS and CDR2 YFSETQ. V lost 1 base, J lost 8 bases, and 3 bases stayed unmatched. There are 14 residues in the CDR3. The CDR3 spells CASSLTSGVDIQYF. CDR3 DNA sequence: TGCGCCAGCAGCTTGACTAGCGGGGTAGACATTCAGTACTTC.

This clone was counted a few times. The rearrangement joins TRBV10-3 to TRBJ1-2; 9 bases line up with TRBD1. The CDR3 is made up of 13 amino acids. Per germline, CDR1 ENHRY and CDR2 SYGVKD. V lost 4 bases and J lost 6; bases outside the gene matches: 3. This CDR3 is CAISARTGDGYTF. Here the CDR3 DNA reads TGTGCCATCAGTGCGAGGACAGGGGATGGCTACACCTTC.

This rearrangement joins TRBV5-6 to TRBJ1-6, with no clear D. There are 16 residues in the CDR3. The germline V and J ends were trimmed by 0 bases and 6 bases, with 13 bases remaining between them. Germline CDR1 SGHDT, CDR2 YYEEEE. The CDR3 spells CASSLEHSLINSPLHF. CDR3 bases: TGTGCCAGCAGCTTGGAGCACAGCCTGATTAATTCACCCCTCCACTTT.

The gene calls are TRBV7-2 and TRBJ1-1; D is unclear. The germline gives CDR1 SGHTA, CDR2 FQGNSA. This CDR3 comprises 13 residues. Trimming shortened V by 4 bases and J by 1 base, and 7 bases separated the two germline ends. The CDR3 sequence is CASSSGRNTEAFF. The CDR3 coding sequence is TGTGCCAGCAGCTCAGGACGGAACACTGAAGCTTTCTTT.